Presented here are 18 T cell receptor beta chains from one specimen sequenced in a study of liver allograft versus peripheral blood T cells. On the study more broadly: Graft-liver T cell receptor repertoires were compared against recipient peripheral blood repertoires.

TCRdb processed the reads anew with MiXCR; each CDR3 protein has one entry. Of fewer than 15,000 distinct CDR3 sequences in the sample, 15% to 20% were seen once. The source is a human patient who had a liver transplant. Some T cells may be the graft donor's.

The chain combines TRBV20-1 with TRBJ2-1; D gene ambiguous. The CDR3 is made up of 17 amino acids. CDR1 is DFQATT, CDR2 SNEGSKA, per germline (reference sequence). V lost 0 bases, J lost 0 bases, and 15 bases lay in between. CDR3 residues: CSARDVGRQSSYNEQFF. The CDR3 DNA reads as TGCAGTGCTAGAGACGTCGGACGGCAAAGCTCCTACAATGAGCAGTTCTTC.

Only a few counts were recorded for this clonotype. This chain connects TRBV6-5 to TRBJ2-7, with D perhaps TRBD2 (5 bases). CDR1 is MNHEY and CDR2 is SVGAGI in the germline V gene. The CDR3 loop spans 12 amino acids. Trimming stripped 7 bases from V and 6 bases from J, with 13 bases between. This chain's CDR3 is CASINGDSEQYF. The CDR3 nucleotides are TGTGCCAGCATTAACGGGGATAGCGAGCAGTACTTC.

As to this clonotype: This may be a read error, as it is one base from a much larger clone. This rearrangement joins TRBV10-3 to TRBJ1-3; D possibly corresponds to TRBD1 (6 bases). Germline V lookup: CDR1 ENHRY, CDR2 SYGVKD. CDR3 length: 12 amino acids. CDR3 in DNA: TGTGCCGCGACGGTAGGGGGAACCACCATATATTTT. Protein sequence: CAATVGGTTIYF.

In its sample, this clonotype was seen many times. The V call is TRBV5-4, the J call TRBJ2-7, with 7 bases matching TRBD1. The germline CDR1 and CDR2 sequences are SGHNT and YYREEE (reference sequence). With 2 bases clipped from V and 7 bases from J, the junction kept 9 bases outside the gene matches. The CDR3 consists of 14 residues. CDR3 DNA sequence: TGTGCCAGCAGCTTTCAAGGGGGCCCAGGAGAGCAGTACTTC. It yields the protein CASSFQGGPGEQYF.

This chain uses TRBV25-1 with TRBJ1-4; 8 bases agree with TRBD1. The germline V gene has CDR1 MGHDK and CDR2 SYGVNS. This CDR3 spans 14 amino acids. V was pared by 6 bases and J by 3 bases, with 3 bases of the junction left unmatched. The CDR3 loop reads CASRDRGANEKLFF. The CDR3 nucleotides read TGTGCCAGCAGAGACAGGGGTGCTAATGAAAAACTGTTTTTT.

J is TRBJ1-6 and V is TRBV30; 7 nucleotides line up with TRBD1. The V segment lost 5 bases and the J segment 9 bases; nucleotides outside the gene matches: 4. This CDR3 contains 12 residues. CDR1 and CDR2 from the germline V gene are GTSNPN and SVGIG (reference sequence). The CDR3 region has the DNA TGTGCCTGGGGACAGGTTTCTTCACCCCTCCACTTT. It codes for CAWGQVSSPLHF.

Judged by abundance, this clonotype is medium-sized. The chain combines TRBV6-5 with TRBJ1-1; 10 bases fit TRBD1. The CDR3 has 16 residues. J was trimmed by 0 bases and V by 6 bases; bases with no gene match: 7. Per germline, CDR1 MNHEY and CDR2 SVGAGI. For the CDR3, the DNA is TGTGCCAGCAGCCGTACCGGGACAGGGGTGAACACTGAAGCTTTCTTT. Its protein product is CASSRTGTGVNTEAFF.

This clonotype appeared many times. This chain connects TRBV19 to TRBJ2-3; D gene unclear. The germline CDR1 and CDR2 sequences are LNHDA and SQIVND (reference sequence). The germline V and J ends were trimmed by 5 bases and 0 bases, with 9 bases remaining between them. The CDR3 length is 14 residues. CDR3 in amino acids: CASSFSASTDTQYF. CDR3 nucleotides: TGTGCCAGTAGTTTCTCCGCGAGCACAGATACGCAGTATTTT.

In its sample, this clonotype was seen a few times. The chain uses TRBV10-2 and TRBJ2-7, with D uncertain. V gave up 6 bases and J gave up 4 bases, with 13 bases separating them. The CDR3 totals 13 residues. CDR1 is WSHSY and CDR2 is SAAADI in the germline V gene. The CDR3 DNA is TGCGCCAGCAGACAAGGAAAGAGGTACGAGCAGTACTTC. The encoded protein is CASRQGKRYEQYF.

Here the CDR3 reads CAWSRYTQYF. The CDR3 bases are TGTGCCTGGAGTAGATATACGCAGTATTTT. The chain recombines TRBV30 with TRBJ2-3; D unclear. The CDR3 length is 10 residues. Germline CDR1 reads GTSNPN; CDR2 reads SVGIG (reference sequence). The V end lost 2 bases, the J end lost 7 bases, and 4 bases lay between the germline ends.

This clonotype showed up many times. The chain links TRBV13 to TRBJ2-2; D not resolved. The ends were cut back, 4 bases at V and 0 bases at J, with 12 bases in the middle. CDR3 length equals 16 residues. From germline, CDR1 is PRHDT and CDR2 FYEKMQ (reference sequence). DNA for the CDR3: TGTGCCAGCAGCTCCGGACCGCTTACGAACACCGGGGAGCTGTTTTTT. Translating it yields CASSSGPLTNTGELFF.

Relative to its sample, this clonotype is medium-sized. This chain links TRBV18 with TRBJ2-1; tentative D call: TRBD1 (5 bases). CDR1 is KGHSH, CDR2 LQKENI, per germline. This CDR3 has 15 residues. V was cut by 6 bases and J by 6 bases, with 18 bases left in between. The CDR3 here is CASSPSPQGANEQFF. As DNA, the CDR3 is TGTGCCAGCTCGCCCTCGCCGCAGGGTGCCAATGAGCAGTTCTTC. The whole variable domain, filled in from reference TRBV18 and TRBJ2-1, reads NAGVMQNPRHLVRRRGQEARLRCSPMKGHSHVYWYRQLPEEGLKFMVYLQKENIIDESGMPKERFSAEFPKEGPSILRIQQVVRGDSAAYFCASSPSPQGANEQFFGPGTRLTVL.

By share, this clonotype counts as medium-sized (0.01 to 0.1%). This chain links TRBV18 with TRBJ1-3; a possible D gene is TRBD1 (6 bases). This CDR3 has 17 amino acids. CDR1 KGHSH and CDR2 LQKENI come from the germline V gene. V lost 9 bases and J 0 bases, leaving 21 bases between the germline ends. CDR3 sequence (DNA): TGTGCCAGTCGTGAAGGGACGGGGGCTCTCTCTGGAAACACCATATATTTT. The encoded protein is CASREGTGALSGNTIYF. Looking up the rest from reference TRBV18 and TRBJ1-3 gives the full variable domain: NAGVMQNPRHLVRRRGQEARLRCSPMKGHSHVYWYRQLPEEGLKFMVYLQKENIIDESGMPKERFSAEFPKEGPSILRIQQVVRGDSAAYFCASREGTGALSGNTIYFGEGSWLTVV.

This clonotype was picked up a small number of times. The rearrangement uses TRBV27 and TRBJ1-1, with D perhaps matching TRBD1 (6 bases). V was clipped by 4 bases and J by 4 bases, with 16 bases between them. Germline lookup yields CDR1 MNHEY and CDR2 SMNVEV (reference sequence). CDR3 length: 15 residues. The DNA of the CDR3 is TGTGCCAGCAGTTCCACGAGACAGGTACTCACTGAAGCTTTCTTT. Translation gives CASSSTRQVLTEAFF.

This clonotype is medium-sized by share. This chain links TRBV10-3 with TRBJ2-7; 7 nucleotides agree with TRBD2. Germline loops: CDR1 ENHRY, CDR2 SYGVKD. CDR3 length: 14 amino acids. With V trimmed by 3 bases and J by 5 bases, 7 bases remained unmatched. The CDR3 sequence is CAISEGRDADEQYF. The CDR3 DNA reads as TGTGCCATCAGTGAAGGGAGGGACGCGGACGAGCAGTACTTC.

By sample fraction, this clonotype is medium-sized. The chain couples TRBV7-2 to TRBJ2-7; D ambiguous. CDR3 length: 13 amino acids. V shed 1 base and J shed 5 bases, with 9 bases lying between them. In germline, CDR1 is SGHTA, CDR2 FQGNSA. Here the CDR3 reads CASSLGRINEQYF. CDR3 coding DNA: TGTGCCAGCAGCTTAGGACGGATAAACGAGCAGTACTTC. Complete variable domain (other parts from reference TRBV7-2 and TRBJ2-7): GAGVSQSPSNKVTEKGKDVELRCDPISGHTALYWYRQSLGQGLEFLIYFQGNSAPDKSGLPSDRFSAERTGGSVSTLTIQRTQQEDSAVYLCASSLGRINEQYFGPGTRLTVT.

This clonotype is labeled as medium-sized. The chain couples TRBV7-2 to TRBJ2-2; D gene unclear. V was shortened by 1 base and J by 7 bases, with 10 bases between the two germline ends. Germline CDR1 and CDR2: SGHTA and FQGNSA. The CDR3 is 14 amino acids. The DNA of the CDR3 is TGTGCCAGCAGCTTAGAAACGGTCAGCGGGGAGCTGTTTTTT. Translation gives CASSLETVSGELFF.

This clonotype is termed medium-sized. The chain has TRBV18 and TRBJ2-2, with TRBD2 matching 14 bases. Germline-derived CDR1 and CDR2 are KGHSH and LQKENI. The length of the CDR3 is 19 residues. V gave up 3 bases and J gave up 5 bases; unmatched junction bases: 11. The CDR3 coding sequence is TGTGCCAGCTCACCTCGGACTAGCGGGAGGTCGTTGCGTACCGGGGAGCTGTTTTTT. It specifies CASSPRTSGRSLRTGELFF.